This record concerns one TCR beta chain sequence. TCRdb's copy holds only in-frame clones and misses some; the assay was immunoSEQ multiplex PCR. Among a few hundred thousand clones listed, about nine tenths were seen once. Participants reported their clinical history, and cohort assignment relied on those reports. The sample originates from a study of blood T cell repertoires in COVID-19. Germline values: CDR1 LGHNA, CDR2 YNFKEQ. The CDR3 consists of 16 residues. The ends were cut back, 3 bases at V and 2 bases at J, with 13 bases in the middle. The sample consisted of PBMCs or T cells enriched from blood (not recorded which). This sequence was found in a woman in her 50s who had recovered from COVID-19. The V and J genes are TRBV4-2 and TRBJ2-2; D is unclear. CDR3 region: CASSQRGGINTGELFF. The DNA for the CDR3 is TGTGCCAGCAGCCAGAGAGGCGGCATAAACACCGGGGAGCTGTTTTTT.